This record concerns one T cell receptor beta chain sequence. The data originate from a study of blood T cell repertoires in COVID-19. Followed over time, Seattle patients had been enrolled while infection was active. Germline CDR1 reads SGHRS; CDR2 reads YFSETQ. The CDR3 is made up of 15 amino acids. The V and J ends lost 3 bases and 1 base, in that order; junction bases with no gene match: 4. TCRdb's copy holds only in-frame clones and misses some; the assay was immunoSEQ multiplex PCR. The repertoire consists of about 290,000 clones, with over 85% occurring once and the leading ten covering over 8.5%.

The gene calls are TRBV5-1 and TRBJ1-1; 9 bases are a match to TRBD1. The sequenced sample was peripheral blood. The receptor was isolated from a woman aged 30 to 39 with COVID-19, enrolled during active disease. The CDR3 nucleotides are TGCGCCAGCAGCTCCGGGACAGGGACGAACACTGAAGCTTTCTTT. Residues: CASSSGTGTNTEAFF.